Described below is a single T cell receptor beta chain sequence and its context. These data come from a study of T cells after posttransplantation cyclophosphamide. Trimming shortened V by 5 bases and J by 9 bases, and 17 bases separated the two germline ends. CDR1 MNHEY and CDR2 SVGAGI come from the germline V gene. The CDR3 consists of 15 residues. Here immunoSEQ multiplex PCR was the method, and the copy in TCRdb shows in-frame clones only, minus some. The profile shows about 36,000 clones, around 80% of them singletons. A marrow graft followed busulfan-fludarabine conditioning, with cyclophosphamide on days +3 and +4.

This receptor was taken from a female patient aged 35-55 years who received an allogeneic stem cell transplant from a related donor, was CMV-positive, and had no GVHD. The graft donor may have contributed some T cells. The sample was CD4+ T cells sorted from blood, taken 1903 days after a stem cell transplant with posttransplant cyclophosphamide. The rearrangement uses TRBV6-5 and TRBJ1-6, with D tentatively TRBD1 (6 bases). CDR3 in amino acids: CASSRGGPGGSPLHF. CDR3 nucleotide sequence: TGTGCCAGCAGTCGCGGGGGGCCTGGCGGTTCACCCCTCCACTTT.